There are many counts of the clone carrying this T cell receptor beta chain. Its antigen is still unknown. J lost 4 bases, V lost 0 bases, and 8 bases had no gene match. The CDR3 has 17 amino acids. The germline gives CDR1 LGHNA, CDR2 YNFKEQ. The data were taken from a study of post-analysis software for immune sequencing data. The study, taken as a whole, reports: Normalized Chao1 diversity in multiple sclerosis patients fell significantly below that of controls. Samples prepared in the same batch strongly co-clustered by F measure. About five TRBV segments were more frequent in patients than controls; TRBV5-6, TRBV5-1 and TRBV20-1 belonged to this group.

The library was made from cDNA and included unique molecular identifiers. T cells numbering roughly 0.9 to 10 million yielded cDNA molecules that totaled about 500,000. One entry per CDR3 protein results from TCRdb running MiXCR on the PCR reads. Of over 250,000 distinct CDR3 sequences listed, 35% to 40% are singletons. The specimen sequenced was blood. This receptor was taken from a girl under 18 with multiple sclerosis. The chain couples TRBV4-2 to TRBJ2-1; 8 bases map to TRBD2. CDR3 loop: CASSQDRTGTRYNEQFF. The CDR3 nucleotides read TGTGCCAGCAGCCAAGATCGAACCGGGACTAGATACAATGAGCAGTTCTTC.